Following are 22 T cell receptor beta chains from one sample sequenced in a study of the immune and genomic landscape of osteosarcoma. TCRdb keeps only in-frame clones here, not all; method: immunoSEQ multiplex PCR. Of thousands of clones listed, approximately 64% are singletons. Osteosarcoma specimens were post-treatment primary, local recurrence and metastasis tumors from poor-prognosis patients. The sequenced sample was osteosarcoma tumor tissue from the lung. Source of these receptors: a human donor with osteosarcoma.

The CDR3 DNA reads as TGCGCCAGCAGTGACGGTGCTAGCGGGACCTACGAGCAGTACTTC. Translating gives CASSDGASGTYEQYF. The rearrangement links TRBV10-1 to TRBJ2-7; TRBD2 aligns across 9 bases. Germline V gene sequence: CDR1 WNHNN, CDR2 SYGVQD (reference sequence). With V trimmed by 3 bases and J by 2 bases, 5 bases remained unmatched. The CDR3 has 15 residues.

This rearrangement joins TRBV14 to TRBJ2-1; weak D call: TRBD2 (5 bases). V was clipped by 5 bases and J by 6 bases, with 17 bases between them. Germline values: CDR1 SGHDN, CDR2 FVKESK. The CDR3 is made up of 15 amino acids. The CDR3 is CASSDYSGRSNEQFF. The CDR3 coding sequence is TGTGCCAGCAGCGACTATTCCGGCAGGTCCAATGAGCAGTTCTTC.

V gene TRBV7-3 combines with J gene TRBJ2-7; TRBD1 matches at 11 bases. The CDR3 loop spans 16 amino acids. Germline V CDR1 and CDR2: SGHTA, FQGTGA. V gave up 6 bases and J gave up 5 bases; unmatched junction bases: 12. CDR3 amino acids: CASSLSGTGGTNEQYF. The CDR3 nucleotides read TGTGCCAGCAGTTTATCCGGGACAGGGGGTACCAACGAGCAGTACTTC.

V gene TRBV7-6 combines with J gene TRBJ2-6, with TRBD1 matching 7 bases. J gave up 0 bases and V 1 base, and 9 bases lay outside the gene matches. In germline, CDR1 is SGHVS, CDR2 FNYEAQ. This CDR3 has 19 residues. The CDR3 is CASSLEGRGRHSGANVLTF. The CDR3 DNA reads TGTGCCAGCAGCTTAGAGGGTAGGGGGCGGCACTCTGGGGCCAACGTCCTGACTTTC.

V and J are TRBV11-2 and TRBJ2-5; D may match TRBD1 or TRBD2 (5 bases each). In germline, CDR1 is SGHAT, CDR2 FQNNGV. Trimming removed 5 bases from V and 11 bases from J, with 21 bases in between. The CDR3 is made up of 14 amino acids. The CDR3, as DNA: TGTGCCAGCAGCGTAGGGCGGTCCGCTGGGGGTCAGTACTTC. Protein sequence: CASSVGRSAGGQYF.

This chain connects TRBV7-3 to TRBJ2-1, with TRBD2 as a possible D gene (6 bases). The CDR3 contains 16 residues. Germline V gives CDR1 SGHTA, CDR2 FQGTGA. V gave up 5 bases and J gave up 2 bases, with 16 bases separating them. The CDR3 sequence is CASSASGTSTYNEQFF. The CDR3 bases are TGTGCCAGCAGCGCATCCGGGACTTCCACCTACAATGAGCAGTTCTTC.

This clone is classed as medium-sized. The chain couples TRBV5-1 to TRBJ1-1, with D unresolved. Germline V lookup: CDR1 SGHRS, CDR2 YFSETQ. V was cut by 1 base and J by 4 bases, with 8 bases left in between. The CDR3 covers 13 residues. CDR3 sequence: CASSLSLSTEAFF. CDR3 nucleotide sequence: TGCGCCAGCAGCTTGAGTCTGAGCACTGAAGCTTTCTTT.

This chain joins TRBV6-5 and TRBJ2-7; D not certain. Germline CDR1 is MNHEY and CDR2 is SVGAGI. V was cut by 6 bases and J by 1 base, with 7 bases left in between. This CDR3 comprises 12 residues. The CDR3 DNA reads as TGTGCCAGCAGCTCCCAGTCCTACGAGCAGTACTTC. Its translation is CASSSQSYEQYF.

This clone was detected only a few times. This rearrangement joins TRBV7-2 to TRBJ1-1, with D perhaps TRBD1 (5 bases). The germline V and J ends were trimmed by 5 bases and 5 bases, with 15 bases remaining between them. The CDR3 consists of 14 residues. The germline CDR1 and CDR2 sequences are SGHTA and FQGNSA. The CDR3 region has the DNA TGTGCCAGCAGCACCGGAGGGGTAAGGACTGAAGCTTTCTTT. Its protein product is CASSTGGVRTEAFF.

CDR3 in DNA: TGTGCCAGCAGGGCGGGGTTTACTAGCGGGAGTGACAAGACCCAGTACTTC. Amino acids: CASRAGFTSGSDKTQYF. This sequence joins TRBV11-2 and TRBJ2-5, with TRBD2 matching over 11 bases. J was trimmed by 6 bases and V by 6 bases; bases with no gene match: 15. The CDR3 spans 17 residues. Germline loops: CDR1 SGHAT, CDR2 FQNNGV.

The V and J genes are TRBV9 and TRBJ2-3, with D perhaps given as TRBD1 or TRBD2 (5 bases each). The CDR3 consists of 16 residues. Germline V lookup: CDR1 SGDLS, CDR2 YYNGEE. V dropped 1 base and J dropped 0 bases, with 12 bases sitting between them. CDR3 nucleotide sequence: TGTGCCAGCAGCGTACAGGGAGCGGTTAGCACAGATACGCAGTATTTT. This codes for CASSVQGAVSTDTQYF.

The V call is TRBV19, the J call TRBJ1-2; D is undetermined. The germline gives CDR1 LNHDA, CDR2 SQIVND (reference sequence). This CDR3 is 14 amino acids long. The V gene lost 0 bases and the J gene lost 1 base, with 6 bases spanning the gap. Written as DNA, the CDR3 is TGTGCCAGTAGTATAGAGAATCATAACTATGGCTACACCTTC. Its protein is CASSIENHNYGYTF.

This chain links TRBV29-1 with TRBJ2-1; D might be TRBD2 (5 bases). The CDR3 consists of 14 residues. Germline values: CDR1 SQVTM, CDR2 ANQGSEA. The V and J ends lost 5 bases and 0 bases respectively, with 11 bases between them. The CDR3 spells CSVSAGISYNEQFF. CDR3 DNA: TGCAGCGTTTCCGCGGGCATCTCCTACAATGAGCAGTTCTTC.

The gene calls are TRBV7-2 and TRBJ1-1, with D maybe TRBD1 (6 bases). CDR3 size: 14 residues. V dropped 5 bases and J dropped 4 bases, with 14 bases sitting between them. CDR1 and CDR2 from the germline V gene are SGHTA and FQGNSA. CDR3 coding DNA: TGTGCCAGCAGCCCTCAGGGAGGGGGCACTGAAGCTTTCTTT. Translating it yields CASSPQGGGTEAFF.

The rearrangement links TRBV5-4 to TRBJ1-4; 7 positions agree with TRBD1. Germline CDR1 SGHNT, CDR2 YYREEE (reference sequence). V lost 3 bases to trimming and J lost 3 bases; unmatched junction nucleotides: 14. The CDR3 spans 18 residues. CDR3 residues: CASSYRGTRQGPNEKLFF. DNA of the CDR3: TGTGCCAGCAGCTACCGAGGAACCCGACAGGGCCCTAATGAAAAACTGTTTTTT.

The chain uses TRBV5-1 and TRBJ2-3, with a tentative D call TRBD2 (5 bases). The V end lost 3 bases, the J end lost 4 bases, and 21 bases lay between the germline ends. Germline CDR1 reads SGHRS; CDR2 reads YFSETQ. The CDR3 is 17 residues long. The chain's CDR3 is CASSWRPEQPRPDTQYF. CDR3 DNA sequence: TGCGCCAGCAGCTGGAGGCCCGAGCAACCCCGTCCAGATACGCAGTATTTT.

The sample holds a few counts of this clone. The chain joins TRBV10-3 to TRBJ1-3; the D is unclear. The V gene lost 3 bases and the J gene lost 3 bases, with 12 bases spanning the gap. Germline V CDR1 and CDR2: ENHRY, SYGVKD. There are 15 residues in the CDR3. CDR3 DNA: TGTGCCATCAGTGATTCGTCACGAGTTGGAAACACCATATATTTT. Translating it yields CAISDSSRVGNTIYF.

Only one count was recorded for this clone. The chain couples TRBV11-3 to TRBJ1-4; TRBD1 might be the D (5 bases). Trimming took 2 bases from V and 6 from J, leaving 13 bases between them. Germline CDR1 and CDR2: SGHNT and YENEEA. This CDR3 spans 15 amino acids. CDR3 sequence (DNA): TGTGCCAGCAGCTTACTGTGGGGGGACGATGAAAAACTGTTTTTT. It encodes CASSLLWGDDEKLFF.

The rearrangement links TRBV29-1 to TRBJ2-7; D is perhaps TRBD1 (5 bases). The CDR3 has 13 residues. Germline V gene sequence: CDR1 SQVTM, CDR2 ANQGSEA. V dropped 6 bases and J dropped 2 bases, with 14 bases sitting between them. CDR3 in amino acids: CSVVRASTYEQYF. The CDR3 DNA reads as TGCAGCGTCGTCAGGGCCTCAACCTACGAGCAGTACTTC.

The J gene is TRBJ2-2, the V gene TRBV5-1, with TRBD1 as a possible D gene (6 bases). The CDR3 contains 16 residues. Trimming removed 2 bases at V and 5 bases at J, with 16 bases between. Germline V gene data show CDR1 as SGHRS and CDR2 as YFSETQ. CDR3 DNA sequence: TGCGCCAGCAGCTTCGGACAGAGCTCCTGGACCGGGGAGCTGTTTTTT. It translates to CASSFGQSSWTGELFF.

The V call is TRBV4-1, the J call TRBJ2-1, with 12 nucleotides matching TRBD2. The CDR3 runs 22 residues. CDR1 is MGHRA, CDR2 YSYEKL, per germline. The V gene end was trimmed by 1 base and the J gene end by 8 bases; junction bases not matched to a gene: 24. CDR3 bases: TGCGCCAGCAGCCAAGGGCCCCCTCTAGCGGGGGGGCCTTTACGCAAGTTACATGAGCAGTTCTTC. As protein: CASSQGPPLAGGPLRKLHEQFF.

The chain carries TRBV6-6 and TRBJ1-1, with D perhaps TRBD1 (5 bases). The germline gives CDR1 MNHNY, CDR2 SVGAGI (reference sequence). V lost 2 bases and J lost 3, with 7 bases in between. This CDR3 has 13 residues. The CDR3 DNA sequence: TGTGCCAGCAGTTACCAGGGATACACTGAAGCTTTCTTT. Its translation is CASSYQGYTEAFF.